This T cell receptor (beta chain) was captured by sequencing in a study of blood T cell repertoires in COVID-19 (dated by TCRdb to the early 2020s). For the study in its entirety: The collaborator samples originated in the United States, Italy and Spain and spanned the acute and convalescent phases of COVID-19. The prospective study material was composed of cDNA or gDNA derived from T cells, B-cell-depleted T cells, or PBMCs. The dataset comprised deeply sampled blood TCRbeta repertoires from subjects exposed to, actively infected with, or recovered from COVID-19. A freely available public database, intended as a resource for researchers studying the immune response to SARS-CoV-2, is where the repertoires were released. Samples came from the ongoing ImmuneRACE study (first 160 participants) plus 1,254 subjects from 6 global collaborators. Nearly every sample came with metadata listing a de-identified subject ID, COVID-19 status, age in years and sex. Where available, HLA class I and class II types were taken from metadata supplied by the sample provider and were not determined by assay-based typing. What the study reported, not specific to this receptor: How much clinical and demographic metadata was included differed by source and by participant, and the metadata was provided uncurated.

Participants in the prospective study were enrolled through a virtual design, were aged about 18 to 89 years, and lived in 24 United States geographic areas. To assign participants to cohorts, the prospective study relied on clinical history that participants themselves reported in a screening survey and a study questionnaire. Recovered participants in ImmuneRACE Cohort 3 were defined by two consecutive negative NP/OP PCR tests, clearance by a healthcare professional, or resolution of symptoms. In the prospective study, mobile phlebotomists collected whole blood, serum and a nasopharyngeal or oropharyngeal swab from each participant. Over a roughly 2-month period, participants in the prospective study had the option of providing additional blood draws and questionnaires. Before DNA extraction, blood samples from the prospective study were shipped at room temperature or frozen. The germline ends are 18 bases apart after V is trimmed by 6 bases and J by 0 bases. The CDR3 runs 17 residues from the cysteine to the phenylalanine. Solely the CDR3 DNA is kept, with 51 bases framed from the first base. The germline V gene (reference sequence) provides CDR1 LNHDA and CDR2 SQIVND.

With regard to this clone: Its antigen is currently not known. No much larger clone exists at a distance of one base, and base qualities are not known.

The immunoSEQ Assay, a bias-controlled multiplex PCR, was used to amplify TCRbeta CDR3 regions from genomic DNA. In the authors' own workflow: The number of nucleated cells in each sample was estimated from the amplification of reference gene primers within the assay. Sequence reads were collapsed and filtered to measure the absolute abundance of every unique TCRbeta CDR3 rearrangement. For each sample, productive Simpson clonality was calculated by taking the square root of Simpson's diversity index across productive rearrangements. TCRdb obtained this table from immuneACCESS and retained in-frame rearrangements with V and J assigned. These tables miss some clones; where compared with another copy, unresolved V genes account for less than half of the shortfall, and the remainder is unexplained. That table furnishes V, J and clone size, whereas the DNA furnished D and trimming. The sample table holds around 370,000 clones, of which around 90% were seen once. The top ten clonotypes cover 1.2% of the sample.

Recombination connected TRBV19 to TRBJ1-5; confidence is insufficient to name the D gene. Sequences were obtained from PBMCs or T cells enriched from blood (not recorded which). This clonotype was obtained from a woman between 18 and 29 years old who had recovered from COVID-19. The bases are TGTGCCAGTAGCCCAACCAACGGTCGGGATAGCAATCAGCCCCAGCATTTT. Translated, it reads CASSPTNGRDSNQPQHF.